This TCR beta chain was sequenced in a study of brain metastases from non-small cell lung cancer. Comment on this clone: Its antigen remains unidentified.

TCRdb's table, derived via immunoSEQ multiplex PCR, lists solely in-frame clones and lacks some. Here the sample spans roughly 4,000 clones, about nine tenths being singletons. V was clipped by 4 bases and J by 2 bases, with 15 bases between them. The length of the CDR3 is 16 residues. The germline V gene has CDR1 SGHVS and CDR2 FQNEAQ. Study-wide findings and caveats: Expanded T-cell clones appeared in around 60% of brain metastases over primaries. TCR repertoires overlapped largely between brain metastases and matched primaries. T-cell infiltration was lower in brain metastases than primaries (P < 0.001).

The sample consisted of primary lung tumor tissue. This TCR was sampled from a donor at least 40 years old with non-small cell lung cancer. The rearrangement uses TRBV7-8 and TRBJ1-5; D call uncertain. CDR3 loop: CASSSSGETGNQPQHF. The CDR3 DNA is TGTGCCAGCAGCTCCTCTGGGGAAACTGGCAATCAGCCCCAGCATTTT.